The 18 T cell receptor beta chains reported below all come from one sample, sequenced in a study of memory CD4+ T cells and cytomegalovirus serostatus. Sequencing was performed with immunoSEQ multiplex PCR; in TCRdb, only in-frame clones are kept and a portion is missing. The sample has roughly 48,000 clones, about three quarters seen once; the top ten hold around 1.3%. The sort gate was single viable CD3+CD4+CD8-CD45RO+ cells for memory CD4+ T cells. The sequencing sample was made of memory CD4+ T cells from blood. Every receptor here comes from an adult in good health and CMV-seropositive.

CDR3 sequence (DNA): TGTGCCAGCAGCTTAGGGCTGGGGTCGCGGGACAGCACTGAAGCTTTCTTT. Translation: CASSLGLGSRDSTEAFF. The chain combines TRBV7-9 with TRBJ1-1, with 7 bases fitting TRBD1. Germline V CDR1 and CDR2: SEHNR, FQNEAQ (reference sequence). There are 17 residues in the CDR3. J lost 4 bases, V lost 1 base, and 12 bases had no gene match.

V gene TRBV7-9 combines with J gene TRBJ1-6, with D possibly TRBD1 on 6 matching bases. Trimming pared 5 bases from V and 9 bases from J, leaving 14 bases between. This CDR3 contains 14 residues. The germline gives CDR1 SEHNR, CDR2 FQNEAQ (reference sequence). CDR3 in amino acids: CASSPEGVSSPLHF. CDR3 coding DNA: TGTGCCAGCAGCCCTGAGGGGGTATCTTCACCCCTCCACTTT.

This rearrangement joins TRBV2 to TRBJ1-4; D call uncertain. This CDR3 spans 14 amino acids. Germline values: CDR1 SNHLY, CDR2 FYNNEI. V lost 1 base and J 7 bases, leaving 10 bases between the germline ends. CDR3 amino acids: CASSEGTWGEKLFF. In DNA form, the CDR3 reads TGTGCCAGCAGTGAAGGGACCTGGGGTGAAAAACTGTTTTTT.

V and J are TRBV5-1 and TRBJ2-3, with 8 bases lining up with TRBD2. Losses at the gene ends were 4 bases for V and 11 bases for J; bases not matched to a gene: 9. Germline CDR1 reads SGHRS; CDR2 reads YFSETQ. The CDR3 consists of 13 residues. CDR3 in DNA: TGCGCCAGCAGCCCTGCGGGGGGAGGTGTGCAGTATTTT. Its translation: CASSPAGGGVQYF.

This chain links TRBV7-2 with TRBJ2-7; D possibly matches TRBD1 or TRBD2 (5 bases each). This CDR3 contains 14 residues. Trimming removed 5 bases at V and 6 bases at J, with 17 bases between. CDR1 and CDR2 (germline): SGHTA, FQGNSA. The CDR3 reads CASSPAREQGEQYF. CDR3 sequence (DNA): TGTGCCAGCAGCCCCGCGAGGGAGCAGGGCGAGCAGTACTTC. Based on the CDR3 plus reference TRBV7-2 and TRBJ2-7, the full variable domain is GAGVSQSPSNKVTEKGKDVELRCDPISGHTALYWYRQSLGQGLEFLIYFQGNSAPDKSGLPSDRFSAERTGGSVSTLTIQRTQQEDSAVYLCASSPAREQGEQYFGPGTRLTVT.

The V call is TRBV2, the J call TRBJ2-1; TRBD2 matches at 8 bases. Germline CDR1 reads SNHLY; CDR2 reads FYNNEI. The CDR3 runs 14 residues. Unmatched junction bases numbered 17, after V lost 11 bases and J lost 11 bases. As DNA, the CDR3 is TGTGCCCGCGATAGCGGGAAGGGGGTATTGAAGCAGTTCTTC. This gives the protein CARDSGKGVLKQFF. Full variable domain (remainder filled in from reference TRBV2 and TRBJ2-1): EPEVTQTPSHQVTQMGQEVILRCVPISNHLYFYWYRQILGQKVEFLVSFYNNEISEKSEIFDDQFSVERPDGSNFTLKIRSTKLEDSAMYFCARDSGKGVLKQFFGPGTRLTVL.

The J gene is TRBJ2-1, the V gene TRBV5-8; D perhaps matches TRBD2 (5 bases). The V gene lost 5 bases and the J gene lost 4 bases, with 19 bases spanning the gap. Germline CDR1 and CDR2: SGHTS and YDEGEE. This CDR3 is 16 amino acids long. CDR3 coding DNA: TGTGCCAGCAGTTCCGGCAGGATAGCGAAGTACAATGAGCAGTTCTTC. It codes for CASSSGRIAKYNEQFF.

The chain links TRBV6-1 to TRBJ1-2; D unresolved. Looked up from germline, CDR1 is MNHNS and CDR2 is SASEGT. Deletions cut 3 bases from V and 7 bases from J, with 12 bases between. The CDR3 length is 13 residues. The CDR3 loop reads CASSDWTSFGYTF. CDR3 sequence (DNA): TGTGCCAGCAGTGACTGGACCTCCTTTGGCTACACCTTC.

The rearrangement joins TRBV4-2 to TRBJ2-5, with D tentatively TRBD2 (6 bases). The CDR3 loop spans 14 amino acids. Trimming took 4 bases from V and 0 from J, leaving 9 bases between them. Germline V gene data show CDR1 as LGHNA and CDR2 as YNFKEQ. This CDR3 reads CASSLGGDQETQYF. In DNA, the CDR3 is TGTGCCAGCAGCCTCGGGGGAGACCAAGAGACCCAGTACTTC.

Concerning this clone: This same CDR3 is encoded by further DNA sequences in the sample. The chain joins TRBV19 to TRBJ2-7, with 8 bases fitting TRBD2. There are 14 residues in the CDR3. Trimming at V came to 4 bases and at J to 2 bases, leaving 4 bases not matched to a gene. The V gene's germline CDR1 is LNHDA and CDR2 SQIVND (reference sequence). CDR3 protein: CASSTRGGPYEQYF. CDR3 in DNA: TGTGCCAGTAGTACCCGGGGGGGTCCCTACGAGCAGTACTTC.

The gene calls are TRBV19 and TRBJ1-5; D is possibly TRBD1 (6 bases). The CDR3 is made up of 13 amino acids. Trimming cost V 3 bases and J 5 bases, with 8 bases left between them. Germline V lookup: CDR1 LNHDA, CDR2 SQIVND (reference sequence). The CDR3 region is CASSIGGHQPQHF. The CDR3 DNA reads TGTGCCAGTAGTATTGGGGGGCATCAGCCCCAGCATTTT.

This sequence joins TRBV10-3 and TRBJ2-7; weak D call: TRBD1 (6 bases). V was cut by 0 bases and J by 6 bases, with 9 bases left in between. This CDR3 contains 13 residues. The germline V gene has CDR1 ENHRY and CDR2 SYGVKD. The CDR3 sequence is CAISESGQGEQYF. The CDR3 nucleotides read TGTGCCATCAGTGAGTCGGGACAAGGCGAGCAGTACTTC.

V gene TRBV5-1 combines with J gene TRBJ2-1; 7 nucleotides line up with TRBD2. The length of the CDR3 is 15 residues. With 0 bases clipped from V and 8 bases from J, the junction kept 8 bases outside the gene matches. Germline CDR1 reads SGHRS; CDR2 reads YFSETQ. The CDR3 region is CASSLATVGGDEQFF. The CDR3 DNA reads TGCGCCAGCAGCTTGGCGACAGTGGGGGGGGATGAGCAGTTCTTC.

Points on this clone: A junction boundary mismatches the germline segment, possibly from a read error. This sequence joins TRBV7-7 and TRBJ2-2; D possibly corresponds to TRBD1 (5 bases). The CDR3 has 13 residues. CDR1 and CDR2 (germline): SSHAT, FNYEAQ (reference sequence). The CDR3 loop is CASSTDRAGELFF. Here the CDR3 DNA reads TGTGCTAGCAGCACAGACAGAGCCGGGGAGCTGTTTTTT. Full variable domain (missing parts from reference TRBV7-7 and TRBJ2-2): GAGVSQSPRYKVTKRGQDVTLRCDPISSHATLYWYQQALGQGPEFLTYFNYEAQPDKSGLPSDRFSAERPEGSISTLTIQRTEQRDSAMYRCASSTDRAGELFFGEGSRLTVL.

This clone turned up a few times. The chain recombines TRBV5-1 with TRBJ1-2; TRBD1 agrees at 10 bases. Germline CDR1 SGHRS, CDR2 YFSETQ. There are 14 residues in the CDR3. V shed 3 bases and J 3 bases; nucleotides not matched to a gene: 2. CDR3 in amino acids: CASSSGTGDYGYTF. DNA of the CDR3: TGCGCCAGCAGCTCCGGGACAGGGGACTATGGCTACACCTTC.

The count of this clone is one. The rearrangement uses TRBV5-1 and TRBJ2-1, with D tentatively TRBD2 (7 bases). The V and J ends lost 0 bases and 5 bases respectively, with 12 bases between them. Germline CDR1 and CDR2: SGHRS and YFSETQ. The length of the CDR3 is 15 residues. The CDR3 DNA follows: TGCGCCAGCAGCTTGGTGGGGGGGCTCGACAATGAGCAGTTCTTC. Amino acids: CASSLVGGLDNEQFF. Using reference TRBV5-1 and TRBJ2-1 for the parts outside the CDR3, the full variable domain is KAGVTQTPRYLIKTRGQQVTLSCSPISGHRSVSWYQQTPGQGLQFLFEYFSETQRNKGNFPGRFSGRQFSNSRSEMNVSTLELGDSALYLCASSLVGGLDNEQFFGPGTRLTVL.

This rearrangement joins TRBV4-1 to TRBJ1-3; the D is unclear. From germline, CDR1 is MGHRA and CDR2 YSYEKL. Between the trimmed V and J ends, which lost 3 bases and 2 bases, there was a span of 8 bases. The length of the CDR3 is 14 residues. CDR3 sequence: CASSHPGAGNTIYF. As DNA, the CDR3 is TGCGCCAGCAGCCACCCCGGGGCTGGAAACACCATATATTTT.

V and J are TRBV6-5 and TRBJ2-2; D remains ambiguous. CDR1 and CDR2 from the germline V gene are MNHEY and SVGAGI. This CDR3 contains 15 residues. Trimming took off 7 bases at V and 0 bases at J, with 12 bases between the two ends. CDR3 residues: CASKLGNANTGELFF. The CDR3 nucleotides read TGTGCCAGCAAGCTCGGAAACGCGAACACCGGGGAGCTGTTTTTT.